The 23 T cell receptor beta chains presented below share a single source sample, sequenced in a study of blood T cell repertoires in COVID-19. Clones were read by immunoSEQ multiplex PCR, and TCRdb kept only the in-frame ones, dropping some. The table has some 130,000 clones, approximately 85% seen once. Material: peripheral blood. The receptor source for this set is a human donor in a cohort sampled during active COVID-19.

The chain recombines TRBV6-5 with TRBJ1-4; 7 bases are a match to TRBD1. This CDR3 is built from 15 residues. The germline CDR1 and CDR2 sequences are MNHEY and SVGAGI. The junction had 10 bases not matched to a gene; V was cut back by 4 bases and J by 8 bases. The CDR3 nucleotides read TGTGCCAGCAGTTCGTCAGGGGGGCGAAGCGAAAAACTGTTTTTT. Protein product: CASSSSGGRSEKLFF.

This sequence joins TRBV12-3 or TRBV12-4 and TRBJ1-2; a possible D gene is TRBD1 (6 bases). The CDR3 is 13 amino acids. The V gene lost 1 base and the J gene lost 8 bases, with 11 bases spanning the gap. The CDR3 spells CASSLGGLRGYTF. In nucleotides, the CDR3 is TGTGCCAGCAGTTTAGGGGGGCTTCGGGGCTACACCTTC.

By share, this clone counts as medium-sized (0.01 to 0.1%). This sequence joins TRBV11-2 and TRBJ2-7; D perhaps matches TRBD2 (5 bases). V lost 9 bases and J 3 bases, leaving 18 bases between the germline ends. This CDR3 has 14 amino acids. Germline V gives CDR1 SGHAT, CDR2 FQNNGV. CDR3 residues: CARIKILGNYEQYV. CDR3 coding DNA: TGTGCCAGGATTAAAATACTAGGGAACTACGAGCAGTACGTC.

This clone was detected a few times. The chain uses TRBV5-1 and TRBJ2-1, with D maybe TRBD2 (5 bases). V was shortened by 2 bases and J by 2 bases, with 14 bases between the two germline ends. Germline CDR1 and CDR2: SGHRS and YFSETQ. The CDR3 has 16 amino acids. In DNA, the CDR3 is TGCGCCAGCAGCTTTGATTCGGGGTGGACCTACAATGAGCAGTTCTTC. It yields the protein CASSFDSGWTYNEQFF.

J is TRBJ1-6 and V is TRBV13, with 7 nucleotides matching TRBD1. Germline CDR1 reads PRHDT; CDR2 reads FYEKMQ (reference sequence). This CDR3 comprises 18 residues. V lost 4 bases and J lost 9; bases outside the gene matches: 18. CDR3 in DNA: TGTGCCAGCAGCTCAGCCAACCAACAGGGGTTTTTTGGTTCACCCCTCCACTTT. This translates into CASSSANQQGFFGSPLHF.

This chain uses TRBV2 with TRBJ2-7, with D maybe TRBD1 (6 bases). The CDR3 has 15 residues. Deletions cut 2 bases from V and 0 bases from J, with 11 bases between. Per germline, CDR1 SNHLY and CDR2 FYNNEI. CDR3 coding DNA: TGTGCCAGCAGTGAAAGGGGGACGGGCTCCTACGAGCAGTACGTC. Its translation is CASSERGTGSYEQYV.

The chain links TRBV4-3 to TRBJ2-1, with TRBD2 identical over 10 bases. With 0 bases clipped from V and 8 bases from J, the junction kept 7 bases outside the gene matches. The CDR3 loop spans 16 amino acids. Germline loops: CDR1 LGHNA, CDR2 YSLEER. The CDR3 here is CASSQERLAGAYEQFF. In nucleotides, the CDR3 is TGCGCCAGCAGCCAAGAACGGCTAGCGGGAGCCTATGAGCAGTTCTTC.

The chain has TRBV10-3 and TRBJ2-2; 9 bases fit TRBD2. This CDR3 comprises 16 residues. Germline V lookup: CDR1 ENHRY, CDR2 SYGVKD. With V trimmed by 7 bases and J by 0 bases, 6 bases remained unmatched. The CDR3 spells CAITSSGAANTGELFF. For the CDR3, the DNA is TGTGCCATCACCTCTAGCGGGGCTGCGAACACCGGGGAGCTGTTTTTT.

V usage is TRBV11-1 and J usage is TRBJ2-5; 11 bases match TRBD1. Germline CDR1 is SGHAT and CDR2 is FQDESV (reference sequence). This CDR3 has 17 amino acids. V shed 0 bases, J shed 7 bases, and the junction held 10 bases outside the gene matches. CDR3 nucleotides: TGTGCCAGCAGCTTAGCGCTAGGACAGGGGGCGCGTGGGACCCAGTACTTC. Protein product: CASSLALGQGARGTQYF.

A word on this clone: The junction and the germline gene differ at one end; a read error may be behind it. V gene TRBV7-7 combines with J gene TRBJ2-3; weak D call: TRBD1 (7 bases). The length of the CDR3 is 15 residues. Germline V CDR1 and CDR2: SSHAT, FNYEAQ (reference sequence). For the CDR3, the DNA is TGTGCTAGCAGCTCGGGGGACAGACCTACAGATACGCAGTATTTT. Its protein product is CASSSGDRPTDTQYF.

The chain employs TRBV12-3 or TRBV12-4 and TRBJ2-3; TRBD1 is a possible D gene (5 bases). The CDR3 has 13 residues. The V and J ends lost 7 bases and 3 bases respectively, with 11 bases between them. The CDR3: CASTRTLTDTQYF. The CDR3 DNA is TGTGCCAGCACGAGGACATTAACAGATACGCAGTATTTT.

This sequence joins TRBV6-2 or TRBV6-3 and TRBJ1-2; D not certain. Trimming took off 2 bases at V and 3 bases at J, with 22 bases between the two ends. This CDR3 is built from 18 residues. CDR1 is MNHEY and CDR2 is SVGEGT in the germline V gene. The CDR3 loop is CASSYHPRRSVRDYGYTF. As DNA, the CDR3 is TGTGCCAGCAGTTACCACCCGCGACGGTCCGTGCGGGACTATGGCTACACCTTC.

This sequence joins TRBV7-2 and TRBJ1-5; 7 bases fit TRBD1. This CDR3 has 14 amino acids. The germline gives CDR1 SGHTA, CDR2 FQGNSA. The junction had 1 base not matched to a gene; V was cut back by 1 base and J by 4 bases. The CDR3 loop is CASSLDRGNQPQHF. Here the CDR3 DNA reads TGTGCCAGCAGCTTAGACAGGGGTAATCAGCCCCAGCATTTT.

V and J are TRBV7-3 and TRBJ2-1, with 8 bases aligning to TRBD2. V shed 5 bases and J 6 bases; nucleotides not matched to a gene: 12. This CDR3 is 16 amino acids long. Germline lookup yields CDR1 SGHTA and CDR2 FQGTGA. The CDR3 coding sequence is TGTGCCAGCAGCCAAGGCGTCGGGACTAGGGGCAATGAGCAGTTCTTC. It encodes CASSQGVGTRGNEQFF.

This chain's CDR3 is CGSDTEAFF. The CDR3 bases are TGCGGTTCGGACACTGAAGCTTTCTTT. The rearrangement uses TRBV29-1 and TRBJ1-1; D is unclear. The V gene's germline CDR1 is SQVTM and CDR2 ANQGSEA. This CDR3 has 9 residues. The full variable domain, completed using reference TRBV29-1 and TRBJ1-1, is SAVISQKPSRDICQRGTSLTIQCQVDSQVTMMFWYRQQPGQSLTLIATANQGSEATYESGFVIDKFPISRPNLTFSTLTVSNMSPEDSSIYLCGSDTEAFFGQGTRLTVV.

The rearrangement links TRBV11-3 to TRBJ2-1; D not certain. The length of the CDR3 is 14 residues. Germline CDR1 is SGHNT and CDR2 is YENEEA. Trimming removed 5 bases from V and 1 base from J, with 9 bases in between. The CDR3 region has the DNA TGTGCCAGCAGCCTGGCCCCATCCTACAATGAGCAGTTCTTC. The encoded protein is CASSLAPSYNEQFF.

The rearrangement uses TRBV6-2 or TRBV6-3 and TRBJ1-4, with D hard to call. Germline CDR1 and CDR2: MNHEY and SVGEGT. V lost 2 bases to trimming and J lost 10 bases, with 17 bases between them. CDR3 size: 15 residues. Here the CDR3 reads CASSYTPGTYGKLFF. The CDR3 nucleotides are TGTGCCAGCAGTTACACCCCGGGAACCTACGGAAAACTGTTTTTT.

V and J are TRBV5-1 and TRBJ2-7; 8 bases are shared with TRBD2. Per germline, CDR1 SGHRS and CDR2 YFSETQ. Losses at the gene ends were 3 bases for V and 3 bases for J; bases not matched to a gene: 8. The CDR3 spans 15 residues. CDR3 residues: CASSSSGGLGYEQYF. In DNA form, the CDR3 reads TGCGCCAGCAGCTCCTCGGGGGGGCTTGGCTACGAGCAGTACTTC.

At least ten counts were recorded for this clone. V is TRBV5-1 and J is TRBJ2-2; 10 bases agree with TRBD2. The CDR3 contains 15 residues. Germline CDR1 SGHRS, CDR2 YFSETQ. J was trimmed by 4 bases and V by 6 bases; bases with no gene match: 6. The CDR3 nucleotides read TGCGCCAGCATTTTGCTAGCGGGAGTCACCGGGGAGCTGTTTTTT. Its translation: CASILLAGVTGELFF.

This chain joins TRBV7-9 and TRBJ2-5, with no clear D. The CDR3 loop spans 13 amino acids. CDR1 and CDR2 from the germline V gene are SEHNR and FQNEAQ (reference sequence). Trimming pared 5 bases from V and 2 bases from J, leaving 9 bases between. The CDR3 region is CASSALQQETQYF. The DNA for the CDR3 is TGTGCCAGCAGCGCGTTACAGCAAGAGACCCAGTACTTC.

This sequence joins TRBV7-7 and TRBJ2-5; D might be TRBD2 (5 bases). With 3 bases removed from V and 5 bases from J, the gap between germline ends came to 16 bases. Germline loops: CDR1 SSHAT, CDR2 FNYEAQ (reference sequence). This CDR3 is built from 15 residues. CDR3 sequence (DNA): TGTGCCAGCAGCTTTAGGCGGGCCGCGCCGGAGACCCAGTACTTC. As protein: CASSFRRAAPETQYF.

The chain links TRBV9 to TRBJ2-5; 7 bases are shared with TRBD1. V shed 0 bases, J shed 2 bases, and the junction held 13 bases outside the gene matches. Germline V lookup: CDR1 SGDLS, CDR2 YYNGEE. The CDR3 loop spans 18 amino acids. CDR3 in amino acids: CASSVAIGLGTEQETQYF. DNA for the CDR3: TGTGCCAGCAGCGTAGCAATTGGTTTGGGGACAGAACAAGAGACCCAGTACTTC. Looking up the rest from reference TRBV9 and TRBJ2-5 gives the full variable domain: DSGVTQTPKHLITATGQRVTLRCSPRSGDLSVYWYQQSLDQGLQFLIQYYNGEERAKGNILERFSAQQFPDLHSELNLSSLELGDSALYFCASSVAIGLGTEQETQYFGPGTRLLVL.

The chain is built from TRBV24-1 and TRBJ2-1, with D perhaps matching TRBD1 (5 bases). The ends were cut back, 3 bases at V and 2 bases at J, with 7 bases in the middle. The CDR3 runs 14 residues. Germline V gene data show CDR1 as KGHDR and CDR2 as SFDVKD. CDR3 bases: TGTGCCACCAGTGATAGGGGAACCTACAATGAGCAGTTCTTC. As protein: CATSDRGTYNEQFF.